The source of this TCR beta chain is a study of monozygotic twins with inflammatory bowel disease. CDR1 DFQATT and CDR2 SNEGSKA come from the germline V gene (reference sequence). This CDR3 is built from 11 residues. From the 5' RACE reads, TCRdb lists one entry per CDR3 protein and no DNA. Its listing shows about 420,000 distinct CDR3 sequences. Sequencing input: blood. The chain carries TRBV20-1 and TRBJ1-5. The TCR comes from a human donor with ulcerative colitis or Crohn's disease, or a healthy co-twin of an affected twin (not recorded which). The CDR3 protein is CSASGNQPQHF.